Listed below are T cell receptor beta chains from one sample, sequenced in a study of T cells in Graves' hyperthyroidism and ophthalmopathy. TCRdb independently ran MiXCR on the multiplex PCR reads; one entry per CDR3 protein. The table shows approximately 300,000 distinct CDR3 sequences, with about 15% occurring only once. Material for sequencing was blood. All receptors derive from a woman aged 55-75 years with Graves' ophthalmopathy. CDR3s include the opening cysteine and the closing phenylalanine or tryptophan. Fields, in order: V gene, J gene, D gene, clone size, CDR3 DNA, CDR3 protein. The D gene is left open where the match is weak. Only some rows state a clone size, as once, few, many or a class for expanded clones.

TRBV20-1,TRBJ1-6,TRBD1,many,TGCAGTGCCGCAGTGTCGGGACAGCGCTCTAATTCACCCCTCCACTTT,CSAAVSGQRSNSPLHF
TRBV7-2,TRBJ2-7,.,.,TGTGCCAGCAGCTTAGTAGTAGGCCGTGGGACGGGGAAGTACGAGCAGTACTTC,CASSLVVGRGTGKYEQYF
TRBV7-2,TRBJ1-6,TRBD1,many,TGTGCCAGCAGCTTAGGTTGGGGACAGGGGGCGCGTTCACCCCTCCACTTT,CASSLGWGQGARSPLHF
TRBV6-1,TRBJ2-3,.,.,TGTGCCAGCAGTCGTCCCTCGATCGGGGGTAGCACAGATACGCAGTATTTT,CASSRPSIGGSTDTQYF
TRBV28,TRBJ2-2,TRBD2,many,TGTGCCAGCAGTCACTGGACTAGCGGGAGGCTAACACAGGGCGGGGAGCTGTTTTTT,CASSHWTSGRLTQGGELFF
TRBV24-1,TRBJ2-1,TRBD1,few,TGTGCCACTGCCGACAGGGAAGGGAATGAGCAGTTCTTC,CATADREGNEQFF
TRBV2,TRBJ2-1,.,.,TGTGCCAGCAGTCCGAGGGGTGATGAGCAGTTCTTC,CASSPRGDEQFF
TRBV10-3,TRBJ1-1,.,many,TGTGCCATCAGGGGGGCCTTGAACACTGAAGCTTTCTTT,CAIRGALNTEAFF
TRBV28,TRBJ2-7,TRBD1,many,TGTGCCTCGGGACAGGGACCTTACGAGCAGTACTTC,CASGQGPYEQYF
TRBV4-1,TRBJ1-3,.,few,TGCGCCAGCAGCCAAGAAGGTGGGGGATTTGGAAACACCATATATTTT,CASSQEGGGFGNTIYF
TRBV19,TRBJ1-3,.,.,TGTGCCAGTAGTGTTTCCGGGACGCGAAGCTCTGGAAACACCATATATTTT,CASSVSGTRSSGNTIYF
TRBV28,TRBJ2-1,TRBD2,once,TGTGCCAGCAGCCGAATTAGCGGGGGGAACTCCTACAATGAGCAGTTCTTC,CASSRISGGNSYNEQFF
TRBV5-1,TRBJ2-1,.,.,TGCGCCAGCAGCAAACTGGGGGTGAACACTGAGCAGTTCTTC,CASSKLGVNTEQFF
TRBV5-1,TRBJ1-6,.,few,TGCGCCAGCAGCCGGGAGGGATCCTATAATTCACCCCTCCACTTT,CASSREGSYNSPLHF
TRBV19,TRBJ1-1,.,.,TGTGCCACCTCGGGTTTCGGGGGGACTGAAGCTTTCTTT,CATSGFGGTEAFF
TRBV7-9,TRBJ2-5,.,few,TGTGCCAGCAGCTTGGGCGGGACACCGGGGGAGACCCAGTACTTC,CASSLGGTPGETQYF
TRBV7-9,TRBJ2-1,.,many,TGTGCCAGCAGTCCCGGGGGTTCCTACAATGAGCAGTTCTTC,CASSPGGSYNEQFF
TRBV12-3/TRBV12-4,TRBJ2-1,TRBD2,many,TGTGCCAGCAGTTTGTGGGTTGGGACTAGCCGCTTGGATGAGCAGTTCTTC,CASSLWVGTSRLDEQFF
TRBV6-1,TRBJ1-1,TRBD1,many,TGTGCCAGCAGGAAGGGGGCACGGAACACTGAAGCTTTCTTT,CASRKGARNTEAFF
TRBV2,TRBJ2-3,TRBD2,.,TGTGCCAGCAGTGGACCAGGGACTAGCGGGAGCACAGATACGCAGTATTTT,CASSGPGTSGSTDTQYF
TRBV5-8,TRBJ2-5,.,many,TGTGCCAGCAGCCGAGGTGGGGCGAGGCAAGAGACCCAGTACTTC,CASSRGGARQETQYF
TRBV27,TRBJ2-3,TRBD2,many,TGTGCCAGTACACTAGCGGGGGGTGGCACAGATACGCAGTATTTT,CASTLAGGGTDTQYF
TRBV27,TRBJ2-2,TRBD1,few,TGTGCCAGCAGTTCGGGACAGGGGGTGGGCACCGGGGAGCTGTTTTTT,CASSSGQGVGTGELFF
TRBV6-5,TRBJ2-5,.,many,TGTGCCAGCAGTTACCGGCCGGAGGGTGGCCAAGAGACCCAGTACTTC,CASSYRPEGGQETQYF
TRBV29-1,TRBJ2-3,TRBD1,.,TGCAGCGTTGCGTTCGGACAGGGCGTCTCAGATACGCAGTATTTT,CSVAFGQGVSDTQYF
TRBV27,TRBJ1-2,TRBD1,many,TGTGCCAGCAGTTTTCATGGGACAGGGGAATGGTATGGCTACACCTTC,CASSFHGTGEWYGYTF
TRBV3-1,TRBJ2-3,.,many,TGTGCCAGCAGCCGGGGGAAGGATACGCAGTATTTT,CASSRGKDTQYF
TRBV7-6,TRBJ2-1,.,.,TGTGCCAGCAGCTTCTTCGGGAGTAACTACAATGAGCAGTTCTTC,CASSFFGSNYNEQFF
TRBV7-2,TRBJ2-3,TRBD2,.,TGTGCCAGCAGCACCCCCAGGACTAGCGGGAGGCCGAGGGGAGATACGCAGTATTTT,CASSTPRTSGRPRGDTQYF
TRBV11-2,TRBJ1-4,TRBD1,many,TGTGCCAGCAGCTTAGAAACAGGGGGCGCGGGAAAACTGTTTTTT,CASSLETGGAGKLFF
TRBV10-3,TRBJ1-6,TRBD1,many,TGTGCCATCAGTGACCCGGACAGGGCTCGGTCACCCCTCCACTTT,CAISDPDRARSPLHF
TRBV20-1,TRBJ1-5,.,many,TGCAGTGCTAGAGATTATCGGCTCAATCAGCCCCAGCATTTT,CSARDYRLNQPQHF
TRBV6-1,TRBJ2-7,.,many,TGTGCCACTGCGCAGGGGTGGTCATACGAGCAGTACTTC,CATAQGWSYEQYF
TRBV11-2,TRBJ1-5,.,many,TGTGCCAGCACCCCAGGCAGCGTCAATCAGCCCCAGCATTTT,CASTPGSVNQPQHF
TRBV6-2/TRBV6-3,TRBJ2-7,TRBD1,few,TGTGCCAGCAGTTACTCGACAGGGACCTACGAGCAGTACTTC,CASSYSTGTYEQYF
TRBV19,TRBJ2-7,.,few,TGTGCCAGTAGCTCGAGTAAGGGCTCCTACGAGCAGTACTTC,CASSSSKGSYEQYF
TRBV7-8,TRBJ2-1,TRBD1,many,TGTGCCAGCAGCTACCGGGACAGGGGTACGGGTGAGCAGTTCTTC,CASSYRDRGTGEQFF
TRBV7-2,TRBJ2-7,TRBD1,many,TGTGCCAGCAGCGTAACCAGGGGGCGGCTATCGGAGCAGTACTTC,CASSVTRGRLSEQYF
TRBV6-1,TRBJ1-2,TRBD1,once,TGTGCCAGCAGTGGACAGGGGGCGCGAGGGGATGGCTACACCTTC,CASSGQGARGDGYTF
TRBV24-1,TRBJ2-3,.,.,TGTGCCACCAGTGATTTTTGGGTAGCAGATACGCAGTATTTT,CATSDFWVADTQYF
TRBV6-5,TRBJ2-7,.,many,TGTGCCAGCAGTTACTTGAAGGGCTCGTACGAGCAGTACTTC,CASSYLKGSYEQYF
TRBV24-1,TRBJ1-5,.,few,TGTGCCACCAGTGATGCTCACGGGTCCTATGGGCAGCCCCAGCATTTT,CATSDAHGSYGQPQHF
TRBV6-1,TRBJ2-3,.,many,TGTGCCAGCAGACAACAACCCGGGGCGCGGAGCACAGATACGCAGTATTTT,CASRQQPGARSTDTQYF
TRBV20-1,TRBJ1-2,TRBD1,many,TGCAGTGCTTACAGGGGGCTATCGGATGGCTACACCTTC,CSAYRGLSDGYTF
TRBV11-2,TRBJ2-2,TRBD2,.,TGTGCCAGCAGTAGAGGTGGCAGCGGGGCCGGGGAGCTGTTTTTT,CASSRGGSGAGELFF
TRBV6-1,TRBJ2-5,.,many,TGTGCCAGCACCCCGGCAGGGTTAGAAGAGACCCAGTACTTC,CASTPAGLEETQYF
TRBV12-3/TRBV12-4,TRBJ1-1,TRBD1,many,TGTGCCAGCAGTTTGACAGGGCCCTACACTGAAGCTTTCTTT,CASSLTGPYTEAFF
TRBV7-9,TRBJ2-1,.,many,TGTGCCAGCAGCTTAGTCGAGTGGAATGAGCAGTTCTTC,CASSLVEWNEQFF
TRBV19,TRBJ1-5,.,few,TGTGCCAGTAGTATACGAGGAGCCGGCCTAGGACGGAATAGCAATCAGCCCCAGCATTTT,CASSIRGAGLGRNSNQPQHF
TRBV12-3/TRBV12-4,TRBJ2-7,.,few,TGTACCAGCAGTTTAGGAGTGGTACCCTACGAGCAGTACTTC,CTSSLGVVPYEQYF
TRBV3-1,TRBJ1-6,TRBD1,few,TGTGCCAGCAGCCGGGACAGGGGTGGGGATTCACCCCTCCACTTT,CASSRDRGGDSPLHF
TRBV7-2,TRBJ2-7,TRBD2,many,TGTGCCAGCAGCCCTAGTCCCGGTCCTAGCGGCTACGAGCAGTACTTC,CASSPSPGPSGYEQYF
TRBV10-3,TRBJ1-1,.,few,TGTGCCATCAGAAAACAGGTGATGGCGAACACTGAAGCTTTCTTT,CAIRKQVMANTEAFF
TRBV20-1,TRBJ1-6,TRBD1,many,TGCAGTGCTGCCGGGACAGGGGCTTCACCCCTCCACTTT,CSAAGTGASPLHF
TRBV20-1,TRBJ2-5,TRBD2,many,TGCAGTGCTAGAGGCTCTGCGGGGGGGCGTGAGACCCAGTACTTC,CSARGSAGGRETQYF
TRBV5-5,TRBJ1-3,.,few,TGTGCCAGCAGCTTGGAAGAGGGGCGAAACACCATATATTTT,CASSLEEGRNTIYF
TRBV15,TRBJ1-3,.,few,TGTGCCACCAGCAGAGACAGGGCCTCTGGAAACACCATATATTTT,CATSRDRASGNTIYF
TRBV6-2/TRBV6-3,TRBJ2-1,TRBD2,many,TGTGCCAGCAGTTACTCCCTCGTCGGTGCGGGAGGGCCCAATGAGCAGTTCTTC,CASSYSLVGAGGPNEQFF
TRBV5-5,TRBJ2-5,.,.,TGTGCCAGCAGCTTAACTCCCCTTAACCAAGAGACCCAGTACTTC,CASSLTPLNQETQYF
TRBV20-1,TRBJ1-4,.,few,TGCAGTGCCGTTCATCCAGGACGGGAGAATGAAAAACTGTTTTTT,CSAVHPGRENEKLFF